Following are 10 T cell receptor beta chains from one sample sequenced in a study of blood T cell repertoires in COVID-19. Assay: immunoSEQ multiplex PCR; the TCRdb copy retains only in-frame clones and omits some. The sample includes more than 300,000 clones, 90% of them seen just once. Sequences were obtained from peripheral blood. These receptors were obtained from a woman in her thirties or forties with COVID-19, enrolled during active disease.

This clone was observed a single time. The chain joins TRBV5-4 to TRBJ1-3; tentative D call: TRBD1 (6 bases). Trimming left V 4 bases short and J 1 base short, with 12 bases between. CDR1 is SGHNT, CDR2 YYREEE, per germline (reference sequence). The CDR3 has 15 amino acids. CDR3 amino acids: CASSSPTGSGNTIYF. The CDR3 DNA sequence: TGTGCCAGCAGCAGCCCGACAGGTTCTGGAAACACCATATATTTT.

The CDR3 spells CASSWGDSSSQETQYF. Here the CDR3 DNA reads TGTGCCAGCAGCTGGGGGGACAGTTCTTCCCAAGAGACCCAGTACTTC. This chain connects TRBV5-5 to TRBJ2-5; a possible D gene is TRBD1 (7 bases). The germline V gene has CDR1 SGHKS and CDR2 YYEKEE (reference sequence). The CDR3 covers 16 residues. Trimming took off 3 bases at V and 1 base at J, with 16 bases between the two ends.

This clone was seen a single time. This chain uses TRBV6-2 or TRBV6-3 with TRBJ2-3, with D possibly matching TRBD1 (6 bases). This CDR3 is built from 16 residues. Deletions cut 4 bases from V and 8 bases from J, with 22 bases between. From germline, CDR1 is MNHEY and CDR2 SVGEGT. The CDR3 sequence: CASSSWWEQGKGTQYF. CDR3 nucleotides: TGTGCCAGCAGTTCTTGGTGGGAACAGGGAAAGGGTACGCAGTATTTT.

A single count supports this clone. This sequence joins TRBV4-1 and TRBJ1-2; 7 nucleotides align to TRBD1. The germline V gene has CDR1 MGHRA and CDR2 YSYEKL. This CDR3 has 20 residues. The V gene end was trimmed by 1 base and the J gene end by 5 bases; junction bases not matched to a gene: 22. Here the CDR3 DNA reads TGCGCCAGCAGCCAAGGCCTTTTTACAGGGGCCGCCGCACAGAAGTATGGCTACACCTTC. Translated: CASSQGLFTGAAAQKYGYTF.

V gene TRBV7-2 combines with J gene TRBJ1-1, with D tentatively TRBD1 (5 bases). The CDR3 covers 14 residues. Between the trimmed V and J ends, which lost 5 bases and 4 bases, there was a span of 14 bases. Germline lookup yields CDR1 SGHTA and CDR2 FQGNSA. For the CDR3, the DNA is TGTGCCAGCAGCCCCTGGGGCGGCTCCACTGAAGCTTTCTTT. It is translated as CASSPWGGSTEAFF.

The chain recombines TRBV9 with TRBJ2-7; TRBD2 might be the D (6 bases). V dropped 0 bases and J dropped 6 bases, with 10 bases sitting between them. Germline CDR1 and CDR2: SGDLS and YYNGEE. The CDR3 is made up of 13 amino acids. CDR3 sequence: CASSVAEGGEQYF. CDR3 bases: TGTGCCAGCAGCGTAGCTGAGGGAGGCGAGCAGTACTTC.

The V gene is TRBV6-5, the J gene TRBJ1-3, with D perhaps TRBD1 (6 bases). Germline V gene sequence: CDR1 MNHEY, CDR2 SVGAGI. The CDR3 runs 14 residues. V was clipped by 2 bases and J by 6 bases, with 11 bases between them. In DNA, the CDR3 is TGTGCCAGCAGTTACGGAGGACAGCAAAACACCATATATTTT. Encoded protein: CASSYGGQQNTIYF.

The rearrangement links TRBV6-6 to TRBJ1-5, with D unresolved. Trimming cost V 4 bases and J 5 bases, with 3 bases left between them. From germline, CDR1 is MNHNY and CDR2 SVGAGI (reference sequence). The CDR3 is 11 amino acids. The CDR3 spells CASSSDQPQHF. CDR3 DNA: TGTGCCAGCAGTTCAGATCAGCCCCAGCATTTT.

This chain connects TRBV10-1 to TRBJ1-6; 8 bases are a match to TRBD1. J was trimmed by 0 bases and V by 9 bases; bases with no gene match: 25. The CDR3 sequence is 22 residues long. The germline V gene encodes CDR1 WNHNN and CDR2 SYGVQD (reference sequence). The CDR3 reads CAREDRVQVMQPESSYNSPLHF. CDR3 nucleotide sequence: TGCGCCAGAGAGGACAGGGTCCAGGTTATGCAACCCGAGAGCTCCTATAATTCACCCCTCCACTTT.

The gene calls are TRBV7-2 and TRBJ1-2; 7 bases map to TRBD1. In germline, CDR1 is SGHTA, CDR2 FQGNSA. The CDR3 extends over 16 amino acids. The V and J ends lost 5 bases and 0 bases, in that order; junction bases with no gene match: 9. DNA for the CDR3: TGTGCCAGCAGCCGGGACAGTTCCTTTGCTAACTATGGCTACACCTTC. Its protein is CASSRDSSFANYGYTF.